These T cell receptor beta chains were read from a single sample in a study of CD8+CD57+ T cells in acquired aplastic anemia. TCRdb re-derived calls from the reads in MiXCR, one entry per CDR3 protein. The data contain 250,000 to 350,000 distinct CDR3 sequences, 50% to 65% of them singletons. The sequencing input was sorted CD4+, CD8+, or CD8+CD57+ T cells (not recorded which) from PBMCs. The receptors derive from a human donor with aplastic anemia. Both conserved end residues are part of each CDR3. The order of the fields is J gene, V gene, D gene, clone size, CDR3 protein, CDR3 DNA. D genes are given only for firm matches. Some rows have no size entry. The others give once, few or many, or a class for an expanded clone.

TRBJ1-5 TRBV10-1 TRBD1 few CASRGVGQGASGNQPQHF TGCGCCAGCAGGGGCGTCGGACAGGGGGCGTCGGGCAATCAGCCCCAGCATTTT
TRBJ2-1 TRBV20-1 . . CSAREGRREQFF TGCAGTGCTAGAGAGGGGAGGCGCGAGCAGTTCTTC
TRBJ1-3 TRBV10-2 . many CASSDMTRTGNTIYF TGCGCCAGCAGTGACATGACAAGAACTGGAAACACCATATATTTT
TRBJ2-5 TRBV19 TRBD2 many CASSIYSAGGEKTQYF TGTGCCAGTAGTATTTATAGTGCGGGGGGGGAGAAGACCCAGTACTTC
TRBJ2-5 TRBV29-1 . . CSVYDPGTQYF TGCAGCGTCTACGATCCAGGGACCCAGTACTTC
TRBJ2-7 TRBV5-8 . many CASSSLNEQYF TGTGCCAGCAGCTCTCTTAACGAGCAGTACTTC
TRBJ2-7 TRBV6-1 . many CASSDQGISYEQYF TGTGCCAGCAGTGATCAGGGAATCTCCTACGAGCAGTACTTC
TRBJ1-2 TRBV7-9 TRBD1 once CASSLSWGQEINYGYTF TGTGCCAGCAGCTTAAGCTGGGGACAGGAGATAAACTATGGCTACACCTTC
TRBJ2-7 TRBV6-1 . many CASSDPHGTSLLAYEQYF TGTGCCAGCAGTGATCCCCACGGGACTTCGTTACTAGCCTACGAGCAGTACTTC
TRBJ1-1 TRBV15 . . CAASRDGQQNIEAFF TGTGCCGCCAGCAGAGATGGACAACAGAACATTGAAGCTTTCTTT
TRBJ2-7 TRBV15 . few CATSSGLGSYEQYF TGTGCCACCAGCAGTGGTCTAGGATCCTACGAGCAGTACTTC
TRBJ2-2 TRBV7-3 . . CASRTGGSGELFF TGTGCCAGCAGAACAGGAGGGTCCGGGGAGCTGTTTTTT
TRBJ2-6 TRBV20-1 . many CSARPPATGANVLTF TGCAGTGCTAGACCACCGGCCACTGGGGCCAACGTCCTGACTTTC
TRBJ2-5 TRBV2 TRBD2 . CASRGSGSETQYF TGTGCCAGCAGGGGTAGCGGGAGTGAGACCCAGTACTTC
TRBJ1-2 TRBV15 TRBD1 once CATSGDREYYGYTF TGTGCCACCAGCGGGGACAGGGAGTACTATGGCTACACCTTC
TRBJ1-2 TRBV7-6 . . CASSLAVDYGYTF TGTGCCAGCAGCTTAGCCGTTGACTATGGCTACACCTTC
TRBJ2-7 TRBV12-3/TRBV12-4 TRBD2 . CASNLGLAGGRNEQYF TGTGCCAGCAACCTGGGACTAGCGGGAGGGAGGAACGAGCAGTACTTC
TRBJ2-3 TRBV6-6 . few CASSYSGTDTQYF TGTGCCAGCAGTTACTCGGGCACAGATACGCAGTATTTT
TRBJ1-2 TRBV7-2 TRBD1 . CASSFGDSVLYGYTF TGTGCCAGCAGCTTTGGGGACAGCGTCCTATATGGCTACACCTTC
TRBJ2-1 TRBV2 . . CASSEGGGSFF TGTGCCAGCAGTGAGGGAGGCGGATCGTTCTTC
TRBJ1-2 TRBV9 . many CASSARANNYGYTF TGTGCCAGCAGCGCCCGGGCCAATAACTATGGCTACACCTTC
TRBJ1-2 TRBV7-8 . . CASSLAYGSGYTF TGTGCCAGCAGCTTAGCGTATGGTAGCGGCTACACCTTC
TRBJ1-6 TRBV7-9 . . CASSLAGNSPLHF TGTGCCAGCAGCTTAGCCGGAAATTCACCCCTCCACTTT
TRBJ1-3 TRBV9 TRBD1 once CASSVGGTGENTIYF TGTGCCAGCAGCGTAGGCGGGACAGGGGAAAACACCATATATTTT
TRBJ1-5 TRBV20-1 TRBD1 . CSARAGTGLNQPQHF TGCAGTGCTAGGGCCGGGACAGGTTTAAATCAGCCCCAGCATTTT
TRBJ2-7 TRBV2 TRBD1 . CASTDRAEQYF TGTGCCAGCACCGACAGGGCCGAGCAGTACTTC